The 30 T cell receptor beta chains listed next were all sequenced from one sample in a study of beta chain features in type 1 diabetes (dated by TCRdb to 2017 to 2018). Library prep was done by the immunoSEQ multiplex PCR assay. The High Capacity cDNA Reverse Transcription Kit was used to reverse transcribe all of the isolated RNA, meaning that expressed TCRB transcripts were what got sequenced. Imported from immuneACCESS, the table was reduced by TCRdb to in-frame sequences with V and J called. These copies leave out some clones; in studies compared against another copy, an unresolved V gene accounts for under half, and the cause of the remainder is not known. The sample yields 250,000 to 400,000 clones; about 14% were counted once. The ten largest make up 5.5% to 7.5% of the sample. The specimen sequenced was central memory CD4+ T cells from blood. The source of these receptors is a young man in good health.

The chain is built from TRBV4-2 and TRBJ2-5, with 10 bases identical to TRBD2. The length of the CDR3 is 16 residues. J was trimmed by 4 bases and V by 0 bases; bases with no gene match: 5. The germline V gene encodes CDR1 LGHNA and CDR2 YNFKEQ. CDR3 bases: TGTGCCAGCAGCCAAGAAGCGGTAGCGGGAGGAGAGACCCAGTACTTC. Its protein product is CASSQEAVAGGETQYF.

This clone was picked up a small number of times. CDR3 nucleotide sequence: TGCGCCAGCAGTGACGGGACAGGACAAGAGACCCAGTACTTC. Amino acids: CASSDGTGQETQYF. The chain joins TRBV10-1 to TRBJ2-5, with TRBD1 identical over 8 bases. The V gene end was trimmed by 3 bases and the J gene end by 2 bases; junction bases not matched to a gene: 2. Germline V lookup: CDR1 WNHNN, CDR2 SYGVQD (reference sequence). This CDR3 contains 14 residues.

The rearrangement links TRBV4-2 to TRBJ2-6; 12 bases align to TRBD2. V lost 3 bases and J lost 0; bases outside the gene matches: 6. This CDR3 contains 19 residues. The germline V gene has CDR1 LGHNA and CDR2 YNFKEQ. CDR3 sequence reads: CASSQTSGRGGSGANVLTF. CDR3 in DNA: TGTGCCAGCAGCCAGACTAGCGGGAGAGGGGGCTCTGGGGCCAACGTCCTGACTTTC.

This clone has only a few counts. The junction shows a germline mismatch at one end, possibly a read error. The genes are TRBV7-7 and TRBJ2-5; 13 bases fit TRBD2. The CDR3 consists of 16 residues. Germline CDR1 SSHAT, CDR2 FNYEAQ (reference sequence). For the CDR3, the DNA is TGCGCCAGCAGCCGTCGTAGACTAGCGGGGGGCGAGACCCAGTACTTC. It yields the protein CASSRRRLAGGETQYF.

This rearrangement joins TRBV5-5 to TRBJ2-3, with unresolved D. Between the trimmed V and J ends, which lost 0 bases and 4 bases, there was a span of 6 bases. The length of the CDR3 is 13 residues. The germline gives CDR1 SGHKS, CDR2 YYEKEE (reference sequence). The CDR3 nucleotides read TGTGCCAGCAGCTTGGAACGGGCAGATACGCAGTATTTT. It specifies CASSLERADTQYF.

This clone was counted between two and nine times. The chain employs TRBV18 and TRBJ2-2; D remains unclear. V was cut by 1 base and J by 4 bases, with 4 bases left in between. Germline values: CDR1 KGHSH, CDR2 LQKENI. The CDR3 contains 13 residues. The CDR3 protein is CASSPRFTGELFF. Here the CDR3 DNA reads TGTGCCAGCTCACCACGGTTCACCGGGGAGCTGTTTTTT.

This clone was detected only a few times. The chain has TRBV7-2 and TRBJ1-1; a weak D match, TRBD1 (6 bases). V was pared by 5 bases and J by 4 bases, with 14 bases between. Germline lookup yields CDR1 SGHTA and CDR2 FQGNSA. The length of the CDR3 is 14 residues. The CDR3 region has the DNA TGTGCCAGCAGCACCCAGGACAGAAGCACTGAAGCTTTCTTT. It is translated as CASSTQDRSTEAFF.

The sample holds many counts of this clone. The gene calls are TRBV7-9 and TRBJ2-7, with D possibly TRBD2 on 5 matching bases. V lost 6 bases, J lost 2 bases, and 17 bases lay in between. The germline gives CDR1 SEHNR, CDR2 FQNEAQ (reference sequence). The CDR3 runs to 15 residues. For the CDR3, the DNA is TGTGCCAGCAGTCCCTCCGCCGTGACTACCTACGAGCAGTACTTC. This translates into CASSPSAVTTYEQYF.

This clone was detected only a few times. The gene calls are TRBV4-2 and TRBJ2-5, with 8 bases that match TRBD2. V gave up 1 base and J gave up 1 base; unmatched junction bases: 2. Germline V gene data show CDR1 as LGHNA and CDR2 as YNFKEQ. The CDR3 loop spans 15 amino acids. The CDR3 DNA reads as TGTGCCAGCAGCCAAGTAGCGGGGTTCCAAGAGACCCAGTACTTC. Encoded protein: CASSQVAGFQETQYF.

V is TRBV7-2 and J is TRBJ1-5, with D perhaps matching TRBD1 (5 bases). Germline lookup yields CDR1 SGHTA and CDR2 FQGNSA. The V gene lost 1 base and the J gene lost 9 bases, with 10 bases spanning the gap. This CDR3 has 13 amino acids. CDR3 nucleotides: TGTGCCAGCAGCTTAGGGGGGGGTCGGCCCCAGCATTTT. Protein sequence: CASSLGGGRPQHF.

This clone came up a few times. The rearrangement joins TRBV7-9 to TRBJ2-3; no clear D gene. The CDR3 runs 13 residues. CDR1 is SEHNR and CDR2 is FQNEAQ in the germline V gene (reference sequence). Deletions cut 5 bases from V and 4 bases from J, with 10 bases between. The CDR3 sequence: CASSPIRSDTQYF. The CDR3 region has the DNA TGTGCCAGCAGCCCCATAAGGTCAGATACGCAGTATTTT.

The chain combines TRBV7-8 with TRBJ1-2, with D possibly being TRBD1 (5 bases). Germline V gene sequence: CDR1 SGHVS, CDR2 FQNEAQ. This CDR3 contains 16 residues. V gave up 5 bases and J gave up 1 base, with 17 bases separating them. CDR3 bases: TGTGCCAGCAGCCAGGGCCGATTGGCGTTTAACTATGGCTACACCTTC. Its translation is CASSQGRLAFNYGYTF. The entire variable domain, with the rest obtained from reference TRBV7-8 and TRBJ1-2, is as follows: GAGVSQSPRYKVAKRGQDVALRCDPISGHVSLFWYQQALGQGPEFLTYFQNEAQLDKSGLPSDRFFAERPEGSVSTLKIQRTQQEDSAVYLCASSQGRLAFNYGYTFGSGTRLTVV.

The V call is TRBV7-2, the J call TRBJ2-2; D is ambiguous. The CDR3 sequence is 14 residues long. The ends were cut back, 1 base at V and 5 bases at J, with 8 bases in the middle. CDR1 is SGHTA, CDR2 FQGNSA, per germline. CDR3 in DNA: TGTGCCAGCAGCTTAGTTAGGGATACCGGGGAGCTGTTTTTT. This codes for CASSLVRDTGELFF.

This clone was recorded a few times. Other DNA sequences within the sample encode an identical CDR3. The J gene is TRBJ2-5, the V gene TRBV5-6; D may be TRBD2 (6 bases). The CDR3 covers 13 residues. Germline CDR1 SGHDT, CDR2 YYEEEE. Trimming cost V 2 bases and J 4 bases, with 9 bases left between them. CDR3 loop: CASSFGTGETQYF. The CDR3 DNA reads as TGTGCCAGCAGCTTCGGGACTGGAGAGACCCAGTACTTC.

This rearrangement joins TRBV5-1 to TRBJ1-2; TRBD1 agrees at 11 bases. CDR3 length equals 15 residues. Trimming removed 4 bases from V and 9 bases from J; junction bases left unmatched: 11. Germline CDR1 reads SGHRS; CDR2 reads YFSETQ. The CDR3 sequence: CASSVGTGGMVSYTF. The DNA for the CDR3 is TGCGCCAGCAGCGTAGGGACAGGGGGAATGGTGAGCTACACCTTC.

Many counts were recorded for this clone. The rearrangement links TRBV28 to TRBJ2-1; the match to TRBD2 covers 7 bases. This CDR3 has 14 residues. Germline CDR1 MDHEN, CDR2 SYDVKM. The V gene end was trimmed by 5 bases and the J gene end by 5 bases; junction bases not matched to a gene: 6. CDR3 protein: CASSKSGTHNEQFF. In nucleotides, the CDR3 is TGTGCCAGCAGTAAAAGCGGGACTCACAATGAGCAGTTCTTC.

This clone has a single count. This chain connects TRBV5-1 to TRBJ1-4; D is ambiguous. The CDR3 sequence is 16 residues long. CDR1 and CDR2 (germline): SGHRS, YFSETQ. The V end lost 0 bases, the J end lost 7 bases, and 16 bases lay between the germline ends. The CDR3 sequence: CASSLGQIDAGEKLFF. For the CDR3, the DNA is TGCGCCAGCAGCTTGGGGCAGATTGATGCCGGTGAAAAACTGTTTTTT.

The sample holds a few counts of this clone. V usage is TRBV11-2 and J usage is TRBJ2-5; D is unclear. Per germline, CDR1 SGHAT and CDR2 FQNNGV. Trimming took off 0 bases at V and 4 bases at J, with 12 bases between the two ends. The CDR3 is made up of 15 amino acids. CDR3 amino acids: CASSLDRRVAETQYF. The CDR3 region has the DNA TGTGCCAGCAGCTTAGATCGGAGAGTAGCAGAGACCCAGTACTTC.

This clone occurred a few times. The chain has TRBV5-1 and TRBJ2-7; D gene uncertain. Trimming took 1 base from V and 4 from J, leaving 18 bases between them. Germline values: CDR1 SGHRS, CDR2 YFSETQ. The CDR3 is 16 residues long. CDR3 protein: CASSLSSTSRRYEQYV. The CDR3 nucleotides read TGCGCCAGCAGCTTGTCATCCACGTCTCGGCGATACGAGCAGTACGTC.

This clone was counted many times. CDR3 loop: CASSLSGRSGGEAQYF. The CDR3 bases are TGTGCCAGCAGCTTGAGTGGCCGCAGCGGGGGTGAGGCGCAGTATTTT. V is TRBV5-6 and J is TRBJ2-3, with TRBD2 matching 8 bases. Germline CDR1 reads SGHDT; CDR2 reads YYEEEE. Losses at the gene ends were 1 base for V and 10 bases for J; bases not matched to a gene: 14. The CDR3 length is 16 residues. Full variable domain (remainder filled in from reference TRBV5-6 and TRBJ2-3): DAGVTQSPTHLIKTRGQQVTLRCSPKSGHDTVSWYQQALGQGPQFIFQYYEEEERQRGNFPDRFSGHQFPNYSSELNVNALLLGDSALYLCASSLSGRSGGEAQYFGPGTRLTVL.

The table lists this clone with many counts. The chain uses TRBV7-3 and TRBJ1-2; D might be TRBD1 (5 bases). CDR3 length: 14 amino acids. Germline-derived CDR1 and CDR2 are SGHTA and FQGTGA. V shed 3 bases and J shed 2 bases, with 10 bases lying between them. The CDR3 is CASSFQPGNYGYTF. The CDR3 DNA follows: TGTGCCAGCAGCTTTCAACCAGGGAACTATGGCTACACCTTC.

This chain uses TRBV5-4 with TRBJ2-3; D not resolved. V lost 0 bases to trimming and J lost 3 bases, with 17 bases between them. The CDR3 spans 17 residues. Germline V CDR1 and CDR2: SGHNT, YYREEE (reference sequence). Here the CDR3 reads CASSLGAPSAATDTQYF. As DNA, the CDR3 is TGTGCCAGCAGCTTGGGGGCCCCAAGTGCGGCAACAGATACGCAGTATTTT.

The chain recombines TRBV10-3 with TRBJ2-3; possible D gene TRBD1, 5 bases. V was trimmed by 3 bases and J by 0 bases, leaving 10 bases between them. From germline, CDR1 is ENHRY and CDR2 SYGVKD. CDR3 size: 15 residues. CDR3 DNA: TGTGCCATCAGTGATCCAGGGATTAGCACAGATACGCAGTATTTT. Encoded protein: CAISDPGISTDTQYF.

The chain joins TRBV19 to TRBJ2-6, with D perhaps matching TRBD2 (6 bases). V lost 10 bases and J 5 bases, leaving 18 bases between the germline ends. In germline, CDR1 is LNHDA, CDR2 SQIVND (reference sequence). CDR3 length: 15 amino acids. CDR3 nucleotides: TGTGCCACAAAACAGGAGGGCCCCTGGGCCAACGTCCTGACTTTC. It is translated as CATKQEGPWANVLTF.

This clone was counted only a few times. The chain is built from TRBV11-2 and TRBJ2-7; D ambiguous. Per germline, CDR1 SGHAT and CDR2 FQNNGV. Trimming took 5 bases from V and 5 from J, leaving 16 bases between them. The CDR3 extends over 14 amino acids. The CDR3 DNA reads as TGTGCCAGCAGCGTGGGCCACCAATCGCACGAGCAGTACTTC. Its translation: CASSVGHQSHEQYF.

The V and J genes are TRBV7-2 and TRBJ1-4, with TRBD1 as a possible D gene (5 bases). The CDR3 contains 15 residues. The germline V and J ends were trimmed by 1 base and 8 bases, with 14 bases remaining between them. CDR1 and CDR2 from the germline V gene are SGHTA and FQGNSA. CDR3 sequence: CASSLDSGTFEKLFF. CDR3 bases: TGTGCCAGCAGCTTAGACTCAGGGACCTTCGAAAAACTGTTTTTT.

For the CDR3, the DNA is TGTGCCAGCAGCTTAGCGAGGCGGCGAGATACGCAGTATTTT. Translation gives CASSLARRRDTQYF. The chain combines TRBV7-3 with TRBJ2-3; unclear D gene. The CDR3 loop spans 14 amino acids. Germline CDR1 and CDR2: SGHTA and FQGTGA. V gave up 2 bases and J gave up 5 bases, with 11 bases separating them.

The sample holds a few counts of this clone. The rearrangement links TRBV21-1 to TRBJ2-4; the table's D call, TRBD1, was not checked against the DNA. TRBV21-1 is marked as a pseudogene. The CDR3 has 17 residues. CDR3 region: CASSKVGTGGYKNIQYF. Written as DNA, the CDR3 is TGTGCCAGCAGCAAAGTGGGGACAGGGGGGTACAAAAACATTCAGTACTTC.

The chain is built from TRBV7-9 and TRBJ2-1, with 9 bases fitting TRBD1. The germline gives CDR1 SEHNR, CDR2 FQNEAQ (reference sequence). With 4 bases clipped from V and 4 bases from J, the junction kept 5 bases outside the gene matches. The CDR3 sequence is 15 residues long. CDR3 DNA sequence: TGTGCCAGCAGCTCCAGGGACAGGGCATACAATGAGCAGTTCTTC. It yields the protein CASSSRDRAYNEQFF.

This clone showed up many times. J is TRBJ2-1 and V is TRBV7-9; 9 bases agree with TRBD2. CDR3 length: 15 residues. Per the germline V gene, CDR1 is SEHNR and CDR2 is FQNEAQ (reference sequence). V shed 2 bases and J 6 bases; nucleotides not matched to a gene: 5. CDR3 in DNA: TGTGCCAGCAGCTTAAAGGGACTAGCAATCAATGAGCAGTTCTTC. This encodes CASSLKGLAINEQFF.